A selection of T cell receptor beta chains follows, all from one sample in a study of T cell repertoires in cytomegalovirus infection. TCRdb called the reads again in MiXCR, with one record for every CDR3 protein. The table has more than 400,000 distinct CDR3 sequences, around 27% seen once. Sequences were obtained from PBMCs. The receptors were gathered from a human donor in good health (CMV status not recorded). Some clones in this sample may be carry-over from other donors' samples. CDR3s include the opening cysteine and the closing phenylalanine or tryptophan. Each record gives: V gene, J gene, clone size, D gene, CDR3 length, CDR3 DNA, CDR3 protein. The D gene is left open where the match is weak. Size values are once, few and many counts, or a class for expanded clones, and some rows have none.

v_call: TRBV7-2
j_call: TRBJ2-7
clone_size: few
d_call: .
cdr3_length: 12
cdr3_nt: TGTGCCAGCAGATCCACTTCCCGTGAGCAGTACTTC
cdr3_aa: CASRSTSREQYF

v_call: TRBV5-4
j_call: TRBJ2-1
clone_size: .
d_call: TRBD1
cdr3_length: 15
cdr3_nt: TGTGCCAGCAGCTTGTCGCAGGGGGCTTACAATGAGCAGTTCTTC
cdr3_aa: CASSLSQGAYNEQFF

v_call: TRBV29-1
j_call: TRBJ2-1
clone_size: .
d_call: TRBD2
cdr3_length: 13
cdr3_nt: TGCAGCGTTCGGGCTAGCGGGAGGGCGCAGCAGTTCTTC
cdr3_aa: CSVRASGRAQQFF

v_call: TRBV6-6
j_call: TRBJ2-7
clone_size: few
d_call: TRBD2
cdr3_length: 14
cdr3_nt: TGTGCCAGCAGTTACCAGAGCGGGAACTACGAGCAGTACTTC
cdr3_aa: CASSYQSGNYEQYF

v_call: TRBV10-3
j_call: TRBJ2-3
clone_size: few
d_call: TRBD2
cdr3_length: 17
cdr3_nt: TGTGCCATCAGTGACCCTAGCGGGGGCCTGAGCACAGATACGCAGTATTTT
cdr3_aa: CAISDPSGGLSTDTQYF

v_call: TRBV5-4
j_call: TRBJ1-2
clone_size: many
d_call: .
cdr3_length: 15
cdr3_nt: TGTGCCAGCAGCGCCCCTCGCCAGGGAAGCTATGGCTACACCTTC
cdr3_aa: CASSAPRQGSYGYTF

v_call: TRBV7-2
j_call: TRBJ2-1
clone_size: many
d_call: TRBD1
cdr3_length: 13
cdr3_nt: TGTGCCAGCAGCCGAGACAGGGACAATGAGCAGTTCTTC
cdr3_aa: CASSRDRDNEQFF

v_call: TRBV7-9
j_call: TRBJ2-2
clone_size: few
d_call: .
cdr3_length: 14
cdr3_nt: TGTGCCAGCAGTTCCCCAGGGGCCACCGGGGAGCTGTTTTTT
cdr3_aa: CASSSPGATGELFF

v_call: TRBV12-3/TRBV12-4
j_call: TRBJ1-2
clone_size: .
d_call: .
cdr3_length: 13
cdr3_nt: TGTGCCAGCAGTTCCAGGGGCGGCTATGGCTACACCTTC
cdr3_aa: CASSSRGGYGYTF

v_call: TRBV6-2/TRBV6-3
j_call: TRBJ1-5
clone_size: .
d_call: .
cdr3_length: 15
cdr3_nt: TGTGCCAGCAGTTCGGCGAGGACAAGGTCACAGCCCCAGCATTTT
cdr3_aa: CASSSARTRSQPQHF

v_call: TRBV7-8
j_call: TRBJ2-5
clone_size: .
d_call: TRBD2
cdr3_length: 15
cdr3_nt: TGTGCCAGCAGCCCCCAACTAGCGGGGTCTGAGACCCAGTACTTC
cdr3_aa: CASSPQLAGSETQYF

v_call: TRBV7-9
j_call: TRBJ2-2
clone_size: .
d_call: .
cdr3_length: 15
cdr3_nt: TGTGCCAGCAGCTTATCCGGCAGCTACACCGGGGAGCTGTTTTTT
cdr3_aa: CASSLSGSYTGELFF

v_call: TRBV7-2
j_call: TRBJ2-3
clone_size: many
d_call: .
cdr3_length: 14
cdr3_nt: TGTGCCAGCAGCTTGTACCTAAGCACAGATACGCAGTATTTT
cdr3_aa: CASSLYLSTDTQYF

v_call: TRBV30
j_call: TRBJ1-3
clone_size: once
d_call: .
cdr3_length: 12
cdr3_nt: TGTGCCTGGAATGTCGGGTGGAACACCATATATTTT
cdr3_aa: CAWNVGWNTIYF

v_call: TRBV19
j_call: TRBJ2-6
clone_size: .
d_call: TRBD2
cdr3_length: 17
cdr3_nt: TGTGCCAGTAGTCCCAGGGAGGGCGCTGGTGGGGCCAACGTCCTGACTTTC
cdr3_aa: CASSPREGAGGANVLTF

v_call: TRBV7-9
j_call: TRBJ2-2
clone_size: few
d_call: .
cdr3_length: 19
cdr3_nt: TGTGCCAGCAGCTTAGGAAAGGTACTGGGACGTCCGAACACCGGGGAGCTGTTTTTT
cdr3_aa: CASSLGKVLGRPNTGELFF

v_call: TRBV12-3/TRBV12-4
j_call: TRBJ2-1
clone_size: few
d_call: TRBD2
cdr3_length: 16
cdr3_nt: TGTGCCAGCAGTTCTAGAAGACTAGCGGGAGCCTATGAGCAGTTCTTC
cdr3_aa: CASSSRRLAGAYEQFF

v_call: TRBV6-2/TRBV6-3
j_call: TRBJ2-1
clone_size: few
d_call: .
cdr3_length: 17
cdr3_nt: TGTGCCAGCAGACCCTTAGGGGGAAGTATATCCTACAATGAGCAGTTCTTC
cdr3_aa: CASRPLGGSISYNEQFF

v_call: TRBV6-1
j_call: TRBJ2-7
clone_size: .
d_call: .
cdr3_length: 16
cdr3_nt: TGTGCCAGCAGGTACAGGGGAGGTTTTAGTGGCTACGAGCAGTACTTC
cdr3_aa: CASRYRGGFSGYEQYF

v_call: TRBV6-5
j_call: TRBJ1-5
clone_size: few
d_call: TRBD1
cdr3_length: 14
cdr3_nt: TGTGCCAGCAGTAAGGACAGGGATCTTCAGCCCCAGCATTTT
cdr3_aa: CASSKDRDLQPQHF

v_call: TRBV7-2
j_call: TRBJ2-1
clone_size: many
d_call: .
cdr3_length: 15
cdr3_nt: TGTGCCAGCACTGTTAGCGGTTACTCCTACAATGAGCAGTTCTTC
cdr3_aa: CASTVSGYSYNEQFF

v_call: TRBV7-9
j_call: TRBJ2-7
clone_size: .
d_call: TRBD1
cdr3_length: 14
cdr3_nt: TGTGTCAGCAGCAAAAAGACAGGGAATAGCGAGCAGTACTTC
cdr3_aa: CVSSKKTGNSEQYF

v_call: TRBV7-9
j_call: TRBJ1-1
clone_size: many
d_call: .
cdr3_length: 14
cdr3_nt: TGTGCCAGCAGCTTCGGAGACACGGGGACTGAAGCTTTCTTT
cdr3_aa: CASSFGDTGTEAFF

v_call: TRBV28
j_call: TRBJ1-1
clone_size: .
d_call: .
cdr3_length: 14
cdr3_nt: TGTGCCAGCCGAAGTGACAGGACGAACACTGAAGCTTTCTTT
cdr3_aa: CASRSDRTNTEAFF

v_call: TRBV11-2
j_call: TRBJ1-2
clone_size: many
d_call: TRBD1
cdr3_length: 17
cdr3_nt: TGTGCCAGCAGCACGACAGGGCTCCGTTCGCGCAACTATGGCTACACCTTC
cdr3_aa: CASSTTGLRSRNYGYTF

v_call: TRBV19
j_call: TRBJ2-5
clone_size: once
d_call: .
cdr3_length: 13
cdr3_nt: TGTGCCAGTACCTCGCGGGGTCAAGAGACCCAGTACTTC
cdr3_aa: CASTSRGQETQYF

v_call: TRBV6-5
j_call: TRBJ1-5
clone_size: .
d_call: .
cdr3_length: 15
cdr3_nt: TGTGCCAGCAGTCTTAACGGACCTCCTTATCAGCCCCAGCATTTT
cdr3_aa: CASSLNGPPYQPQHF

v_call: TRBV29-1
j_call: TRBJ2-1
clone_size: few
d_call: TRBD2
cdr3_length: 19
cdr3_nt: TGCAGCGTTGAAGGCTCGGGACTAGCGGTGAAAGGTGGATACAATGAGCAGTTCTTC
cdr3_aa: CSVEGSGLAVKGGYNEQFF

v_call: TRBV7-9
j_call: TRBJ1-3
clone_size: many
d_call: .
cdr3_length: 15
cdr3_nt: TGTGCCAGCAGTAAACAGGGAACCGATGGAAACACCATATATTTT
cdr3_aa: CASSKQGTDGNTIYF

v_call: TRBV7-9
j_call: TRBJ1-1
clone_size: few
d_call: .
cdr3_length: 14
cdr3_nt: TGTGCCAGCAGCTCGTCCGGGGGGGCCACTGAAGCTTTCTTT
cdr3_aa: CASSSSGGATEAFF

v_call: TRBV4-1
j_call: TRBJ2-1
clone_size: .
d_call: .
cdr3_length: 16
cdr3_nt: TGCGCCAGCAGCCAAGCCTTGGCGGTCTCCTACAATGAGCAGTTCTTC
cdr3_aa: CASSQALAVSYNEQFF